Listed below are T cell receptor beta chains from one sample, sequenced in a study of blood T cell repertoires in COVID-19. This table comes from immunoSEQ multiplex PCR, and its TCRdb copy is limited to in-frame clones, with some not included. This sample yields roughly 280,000 clones, of which around four fifths are seen a single time; less than 5% belongs to the top ten. The sequencing input was peripheral blood. All receptors derive from a man in his 60s with acute or convalescent COVID-19. The CDR3 runs from the conserved cysteine through the conserved F or W. The order of the fields is V gene, D gene, J gene, clone size, CDR3 DNA, CDR3 protein. D genes are given only for firm matches. Clone size is stated in some rows and not others, as once, few, many or a class when expanded.

TRBV5-1	NA	TRBJ1-4	NA	TGCGCCAGCAGCAGAGATGAAAAACTGTTTTTT	CASSRDEKLFF
TRBV11-3	TRBD2	TRBJ2-3	NA	TGTGCCAAAATTAGCGGGAGCTTTACAGATACGCAGTATTTT	CAKISGSFTDTQYF
TRBV18	TRBD2	TRBJ2-7	NA	TGTGCCAGCTCACAGGTTGCTACTAGCGGGATATTACCGGAGTTC	CASSQVATSGILPEF
TRBV6-5	NA	TRBJ2-7	NA	TGTGCCAGCAGGGGCCAGGGTCGGAGCGAGCAGTACTTC	CASRGQGRSEQYF
TRBV5-1	NA	TRBJ1-1	NA	TGCGCCAGCAGCTCTAGACAGCCGAACACTGAAGCTTTCTTT	CASSSRQPNTEAFF
TRBV19	TRBD2	TRBJ2-3	NA	TGTGCCAGTAGTATCAAGGGACTAGCAGGAGATACGCAGTATTTT	CASSIKGLAGDTQYF
TRBV7-9	TRBD1	TRBJ2-6	NA	TGTGCCAGCAGCTTGGGACAGCCAATCACTGGGGCCAACGTCCTGACTTTC	CASSLGQPITGANVLTF
TRBV14	NA	TRBJ2-2	NA	TGTGCCAGCAGCCGACAGCTGACGAACACCGGGGAGCTGTTTTTT	CASSRQLTNTGELFF
TRBV4-2	TRBD1	TRBJ2-7	NA	TGTGCCAGCAGCCAAGATACGACAGGGAACTCCTACGAGCAGTACTTC	CASSQDTTGNSYEQYF
TRBV4-2	NA	TRBJ2-7	few	TGTGCCAGCAGCCAAGTGGGCCTCCCCTACGAGCAGTACTTC	CASSQVGLPYEQYF
TRBV20-1	NA	TRBJ1-1	NA	TGCAGTGCTAGTGGCCAGTTGAACACTGAAGCTTTCTTT	CSASGQLNTEAFF
TRBV10-3	TRBD1	TRBJ1-4	NA	TGTGCCATCAGTGCGGGGGACAGGGGTGAAAAACTGTTTTTT	CAISAGDRGEKLFF
TRBV6-2/TRBV6-3	TRBD1	TRBJ2-3	NA	TGTGCCAGCAGTTACCAGGACAGGCTTCGGGTTACGCAGTATTTT	CASSYQDRLRVTQYF
TRBV7-9	TRBD1	TRBJ1-3	once	TGTGCCAGCAGCCTCAGGGGGGACCAAAACACCATATATTTT	CASSLRGDQNTIYF
TRBV7-2	NA	TRBJ2-2	NA	TGTGCCAGCAGCTTAGTACGGAGGGACACCGGGGAGCTGTTTTTT	CASSLVRRDTGELFF
TRBV6-2/TRBV6-3	NA	TRBJ1-2	NA	TGTGCCAGCAGCAGCGGTCGATCCACAGGGCAACGTGGCTACACCTTC	CASSSGRSTGQRGYTF
TRBV4-1	NA	TRBJ1-5	NA	TGCGCCAGCAGCCTCGGGTTGGCGGGTAGCAATCAGCCCCAGCATTTT	CASSLGLAGSNQPQHF
TRBV10-3	NA	TRBJ1-1	NA	TGTGCCAGCCAGGGGATCGTGAACACTGAAGCTTTCTTT	CASQGIVNTEAFF
TRBV11-2	NA	TRBJ2-7	NA	TGTGCCAGCAGCTTAGTGGGGGGTTACGAGCAGTACTTC	CASSLVGGYEQYF
TRBV9	NA	TRBJ2-2	few	TGTGCCAGCACCTCCCTACCCGGCACCGGGGAGCTGTTTTTT	CASTSLPGTGELFF
TRBV7-9	NA	TRBJ1-2	NA	TGTGCCAGCAGCTTAGCGTCAGGGGCCAACTATGGCTACACCTTC	CASSLASGANYGYTF
TRBV5-4	NA	TRBJ2-7	NA	TGTGCCAGCAGCTTGTCTCCTAGCGAGTACGAGCAGTACTTC	CASSLSPSEYEQYF
TRBV6-5	TRBD1	TRBJ2-7	NA	TGTGCCAGCAGTTCGGGGACAGCGGCCTACGAGCAGTACTTC	CASSSGTAAYEQYF
TRBV5-1	NA	TRBJ2-3	NA	TGCGCCAGCAGCTCCCAGGGCGGGAACACAGATACGCAGTATTTT	CASSSQGGNTDTQYF
TRBV5-4	TRBD1	TRBJ2-7	NA	TGTGCCAGCAGCTCACCTCCAGTGGGACAGGGCCTCCAGGAGCAGTACTTC	CASSSPPVGQGLQEQYF
TRBV19	NA	TRBJ1-5	NA	TGTGCCAGTACCCGGCAGCCCCAGCATTTT	CASTRQPQHF
TRBV6-5	TRBD2	TRBJ2-1	NA	TGTGCCAGCAGTCGCGACGGGGGGGCCCCTAATGAGCAGTTCTTC	CASSRDGGAPNEQFF
TRBV5-6	TRBD2	TRBJ2-3	NA	TGTGCCAGCAGCCTACTAGCGGGGGGCACAGATACGCAGTATTTT	CASSLLAGGTDTQYF
TRBV5-1	NA	TRBJ2-3	NA	TGCGCCAGCAGCCTCGGACTCCACGGGCAGTATTTT	CASSLGLHGQYF
TRBV9	NA	TRBJ1-2	NA	TGTGCCAGCAGCGCCGACGGGGGGGGCTACACCTTC	CASSADGGGYTF
TRBV5-6	TRBD2	TRBJ2-7	NA	TGTGCCAGCAGCCCGGGACTAGAATACGAGCAGTACTTC	CASSPGLEYEQYF
TRBV10-3	TRBD2	TRBJ2-2	NA	TGTGCCTCCTCGGGGGGGGACAAGAACACCGGGGAGCTGTTTTTT	CASSGGDKNTGELFF
TRBV28	TRBD2	TRBJ2-7	once	TGTGCCAGCAGTTTATGGGCAGCGGGAGCGGACGAGCAGTACTTC	CASSLWAAGADEQYF
TRBV13	TRBD2	TRBJ2-3	NA	TGTGCCAGCAGCTCAGCGGGACGGACTGACACAGATACGCAGTATTTT	CASSSAGRTDTDTQYF
TRBV2	NA	TRBJ2-7	NA	TGTGCCAGCAGTGGGAGGGGGCAGTACTCCTACGAGCAGTACTTC	CASSGRGQYSYEQYF
TRBV9	TRBD1	TRBJ1-1	NA	TGTGCCAGCAGGGGAAACCAGGGGGCACCTTTCTTT	CASRGNQGAPFF
TRBV19	NA	TRBJ1-1	NA	TGTGCCAGTAGTCCCTTGGCAAGAATCATGAACACTGAAGCTTTCTTT	CASSPLARIMNTEAFF
TRBV5-1	NA	TRBJ1-5	NA	TGCGCCAGCAGCTTGGGGACAGAAAATCAGCCCCAGCATTTT	CASSLGTENQPQHF
TRBV28	NA	TRBJ2-1	once	TGTGCCAGCAGTTTTATTGGGACTCAAGGCAATGAGCAGTTCTTC	CASSFIGTQGNEQFF
TRBV18	TRBD1	TRBJ2-1	NA	TGTGCCAGCTCCCCCGGGACAGGGGGCACGGATGAGCAGTTCTTC	CASSPGTGGTDEQFF
TRBV9	NA	TRBJ2-7	NA	TGTGCCAGCAGCGTAGGCGGGACCGGATACGAGCAGTACTTC	CASSVGGTGYEQYF
TRBV18	NA	TRBJ2-3	NA	TGTGCCAGCTCACCACAAGGCGGGAGCACAGATACGCAGTATTTT	CASSPQGGSTDTQYF
TRBV9	NA	TRBJ2-1	NA	TGTGCCAGCACCCGACGTGGGGGGGCGGGAAATGAGCAGTTCTTC	CASTRRGGAGNEQFF
TRBV6-2/TRBV6-3	TRBD2	TRBJ2-5	NA	TGTGCCAGCAGTTACCCGGGACTAGCGGGAGTCTTACAAGAGACCCAGTACTTC	CASSYPGLAGVLQETQYF
TRBV12-3/TRBV12-4	TRBD1	TRBJ1-2	once	TGTGCCAGCAGCGTACAGGGGATTGGCTACACCTTC	CASSVQGIGYTF
TRBV9	NA	TRBJ1-1	few	TGTGCCAGCTCCAGTGGGGCCACTGAAGCTTTCTTT	CASSSGATEAFF